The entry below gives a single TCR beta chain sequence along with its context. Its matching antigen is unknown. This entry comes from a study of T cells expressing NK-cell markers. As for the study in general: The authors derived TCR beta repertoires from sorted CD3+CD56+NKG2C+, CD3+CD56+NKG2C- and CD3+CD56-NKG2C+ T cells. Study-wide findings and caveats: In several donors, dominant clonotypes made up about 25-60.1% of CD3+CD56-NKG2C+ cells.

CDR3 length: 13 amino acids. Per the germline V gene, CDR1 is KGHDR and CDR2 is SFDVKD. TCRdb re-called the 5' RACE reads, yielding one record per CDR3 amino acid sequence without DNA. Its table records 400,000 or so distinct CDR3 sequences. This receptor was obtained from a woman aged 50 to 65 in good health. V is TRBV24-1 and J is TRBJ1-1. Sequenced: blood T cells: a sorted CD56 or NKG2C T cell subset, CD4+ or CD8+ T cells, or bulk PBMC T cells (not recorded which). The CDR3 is CATSDERTTEAFF.